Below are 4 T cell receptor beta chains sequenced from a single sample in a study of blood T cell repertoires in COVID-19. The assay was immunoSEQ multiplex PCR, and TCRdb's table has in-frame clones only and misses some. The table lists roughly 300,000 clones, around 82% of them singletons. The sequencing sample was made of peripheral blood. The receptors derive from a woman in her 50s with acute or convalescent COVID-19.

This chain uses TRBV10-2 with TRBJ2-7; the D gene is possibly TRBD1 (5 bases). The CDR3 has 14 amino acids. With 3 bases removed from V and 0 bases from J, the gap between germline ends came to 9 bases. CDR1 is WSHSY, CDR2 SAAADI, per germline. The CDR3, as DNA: TGCGCCAGCAGTGAATCCGACAGCTCCTACGAGCAGTACGTC. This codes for CASSESDSSYEQYV.

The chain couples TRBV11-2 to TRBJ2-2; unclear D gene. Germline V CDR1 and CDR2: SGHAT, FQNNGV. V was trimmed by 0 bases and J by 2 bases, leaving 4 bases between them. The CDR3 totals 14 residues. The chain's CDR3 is CASSLDLNTGELFF. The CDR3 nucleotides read TGTGCCAGCAGCTTAGACCTTAACACCGGGGAGCTGTTTTTT.

The CDR3 spells CASSIRWENSPLHF. CDR3 bases: TGTGCCAGTAGTATAAGGTGGGAGAATTCACCCCTCCACTTT. The chain employs TRBV19 and TRBJ1-6; the D is unclear. The CDR3 contains 14 residues. Germline loops: CDR1 LNHDA, CDR2 SQIVND (reference sequence). V dropped 2 bases and J dropped 7 bases, with 9 bases sitting between them.

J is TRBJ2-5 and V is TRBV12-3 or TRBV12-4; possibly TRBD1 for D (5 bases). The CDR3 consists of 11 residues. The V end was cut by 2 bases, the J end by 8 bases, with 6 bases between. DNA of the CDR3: TGTGCCAGCAGTTTACAGGGAACCCAGTACTTC. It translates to CASSLQGTQYF.